Shown below are 19 T cell receptor beta chains from a single sample sequenced in a study of blood T cell repertoires in COVID-19. The data were produced by immunoSEQ multiplex PCR, yet TCRdb's version contains in-frame clones alone and is incomplete. The top ten hold about 4% of the sample, which has 300,000 to 400,000 clones, 80% to 90% seen once. Sequencing input: PBMCs or T cells enriched from blood (not recorded which). All receptors derive from a woman aged 40 to 50 with acute COVID-19.

The chain links TRBV19 to TRBJ2-3, with a possible D match to TRBD1 (5 bases). V lost 3 bases to trimming and J lost 5 bases, with 9 bases between them. CDR1 and CDR2 (germline): LNHDA, SQIVND (reference sequence). The length of the CDR3 is 13 residues. Here the CDR3 reads CASSIQGIDTQYF. CDR3 DNA sequence: TGTGCCAGTAGTATCCAGGGAATAGATACGCAGTATTTT.

This chain connects TRBV18 to TRBJ2-7; possibly TRBD1 for D (5 bases). The germline CDR1 and CDR2 sequences are KGHSH and LQKENI. This CDR3 has 12 amino acids. Trimming took 5 bases from V and 4 from J, leaving 9 bases between them. The CDR3: CASSSTVYEQYF. CDR3 in DNA: TGTGCCAGCTCATCGACAGTATACGAGCAGTACTTC.

Note on this clone: Other DNA sequences from this sample encode an identical CDR3 as well. This chain uses TRBV18 with TRBJ1-1; D call uncertain. The length of the CDR3 is 14 residues. Trimming removed 2 bases from V and 1 base from J, with 8 bases in between. Germline V CDR1 and CDR2: KGHSH, LQKENI. The CDR3: CASSPSAGNTEAFF. The CDR3 DNA reads as TGTGCCAGCTCACCAAGCGCGGGGAACACTGAAGCTTTCTTT.

The chain couples TRBV28 to TRBJ2-2, with 9 bases matching TRBD2. V trimming: 4 bases; J trimming: 5 bases; junction bases outside the gene matches: 2. This CDR3 spans 14 amino acids. Germline CDR1 and CDR2: MDHEN and SYDVKM. CDR3 in amino acids: CASSSLAGTGELFF. The CDR3 coding sequence is TGTGCCAGCAGTTCCCTAGCGGGGACCGGGGAGCTGTTTTTT.

The chain joins TRBV29-1 to TRBJ2-1; 8 bases line up with TRBD2. CDR1 and CDR2 (germline): SQVTM, ANQGSEA. The CDR3 sequence is 14 residues long. J lost 9 bases, V lost 4 bases, and 11 bases had no gene match. The CDR3 DNA follows: TGCAGCGTTGTATTCGGGGGGGCCCAGGTTGAGCAGTTCTTC. It encodes CSVVFGGAQVEQFF.

The genes are TRBV9 and TRBJ1-3, with D unresolved. Germline lookup yields CDR1 SGDLS and CDR2 YYNGEE. V lost 3 bases to trimming and J lost 4 bases, with 14 bases between them. This CDR3 is 15 amino acids long. In DNA, the CDR3 is TGTGCCAGCAGCGGGACTTTATTGGGCGGAAACACCATATATTTT. Translated, it gives CASSGTLLGGNTIYF. The variable domain in full, completed from reference TRBV9 and TRBJ1-3, reads DSGVTQTPKHLITATGQRVTLRCSPRSGDLSVYWYQQSLDQGLQFLIQYYNGEERAKGNILERFSAQQFPDLHSELNLSSLELGDSALYFCASSGTLLGGNTIYFGEGSWLTVV.

The chain joins TRBV10-3 to TRBJ2-3; 8 bases line up with TRBD1. The CDR3 contains 17 residues. CDR1 and CDR2 (germline): ENHRY, SYGVKD. J was trimmed by 0 bases and V by 4 bases; bases with no gene match: 9. The CDR3 here is CAISGGQVTPSTDTQYF. The CDR3, as DNA: TGTGCCATCAGTGGGGGACAGGTAACCCCTAGCACAGATACGCAGTATTTT.

V usage is TRBV7-9 and J usage is TRBJ2-7; D is possibly TRBD1 (7 bases). Per the germline V gene, CDR1 is SEHNR and CDR2 is FQNEAQ (reference sequence). V was shortened by 5 bases and J by 2 bases, with 13 bases between the two germline ends. The CDR3 is 14 residues long. The CDR3 DNA reads TGTGCCAGCAGCCCCCAGGGGGGTACCTACGAGCAGTACTTC. Translated, it gives CASSPQGGTYEQYF. Complete variable domain (other parts from reference TRBV7-9 and TRBJ2-7): DTGVSQNPRHKITKRGQNVTFRCDPISEHNRLYWYRQTLGQGPEFLTYFQNEAQLEKSRLLSDRFSAERPKGSFSTLEIQRTEQGDSAMYLCASSPQGGTYEQYFGPGTRLTVT.

V and J are TRBV5-1 and TRBJ1-4; the match to TRBD1 covers 9 bases. V lost 3 bases and J lost 2; bases outside the gene matches: 5. The CDR3 length is 16 residues. The germline gives CDR1 SGHRS, CDR2 YFSETQ. The CDR3: CASSSGQGWTNEKLFF. The CDR3 DNA reads TGCGCCAGCAGCTCGGGACAGGGCTGGACTAATGAAAAACTGTTTTTT.

The chain is built from TRBV7-2 and TRBJ1-6; 8 bases map to TRBD1. The germline V gene encodes CDR1 SGHTA and CDR2 FQGNSA. The CDR3 is 16 residues long. Trimming took 4 bases from V and 9 from J; bases not matched to a gene: 11. This chain's CDR3 is CASSSDRGQTGSPLHF. DNA of the CDR3: TGTGCCAGCAGCTCCGACAGGGGACAGACGGGTTCACCCCTCCACTTT.

To note about this clone: At one end, the junction sequence differs from germline, possibly due to a read error. V is TRBV4-3 and J is TRBJ2-4; 7 nucleotides align to TRBD1. Germline CDR1 LGHNA, CDR2 YSLEER. The CDR3 is 15 amino acids. Written as DNA, the CDR3 is TGCGCCAGCAGCCAAGATTATAGGAAGACAGGGTTCTTGCTCTTC. This encodes CASSQDYRKTGFLLF.

The V and J genes are TRBV5-1 and TRBJ2-1; TRBD1 agrees at 10 bases. The V gene's germline CDR1 is SGHRS and CDR2 YFSETQ. The trim removed 4 bases at V and 0 bases at J, leaving 19 bases unmatched. This CDR3 region has 21 residues. CDR3 loop: CASSPRLTGQGKRRSYNEQFF. The CDR3, as DNA: TGCGCCAGCAGCCCCCGCCTCACGGGACAGGGGAAAAGGCGCTCCTACAATGAGCAGTTCTTC.

The V call is TRBV6-6, the J call TRBJ2-7; weak D call: TRBD1 (6 bases). The CDR3 loop spans 16 amino acids. Germline CDR1 MNHNY, CDR2 SVGAGI (reference sequence). The V end lost 5 bases, the J end lost 0 bases, and 17 bases lay between the germline ends. CDR3 sequence (DNA): TGTGCCAGCAGTCCTTTGGGACATACTACCTCCTACGAGCAGTACTTC. It translates to CASSPLGHTTSYEQYF.

The chain is built from TRBV7-3 and TRBJ2-1, with no clear D. Per the germline V gene, CDR1 is SGHTA and CDR2 is FQGTGA. The CDR3 consists of 16 residues. Trimming took 5 bases from V and 3 from J, leaving 17 bases between them. DNA for the CDR3: TGTGCCAGCAGCCAATATAGTCGCGGTGGCTACAATGAGCAGTTCTTC. It yields the protein CASSQYSRGGYNEQFF.

The DNA for the CDR3 is TGCGCCAGCAGCTTGTGGTATTCCCCGACAGGGTACGCCACAGATACGCAGTATTTT. This translates into CASSLWYSPTGYATDTQYF. This rearrangement joins TRBV5-1 to TRBJ2-3, with 7 bases matching TRBD1. V shed 1 base, J shed 2 bases, and the junction held 16 bases outside the gene matches. The CDR3 totals 19 residues. Germline V gives CDR1 SGHRS, CDR2 YFSETQ. Full variable domain (rest looked up from reference TRBV5-1 and TRBJ2-3): KAGVTQTPRYLIKTRGQQVTLSCSPISGHRSVSWYQQTPGQGLQFLFEYFSETQRNKGNFPGRFSGRQFSNSRSEMNVSTLELGDSALYLCASSLWYSPTGYATDTQYFGPGTRLTVL.

This chain uses TRBV10-3 with TRBJ2-1, with TRBD2 matching over 9 bases. This CDR3 spans 16 amino acids. Germline values: CDR1 ENHRY, CDR2 SYGVKD. J lost 7 bases, V lost 5 bases, and 12 bases had no gene match. The CDR3 coding sequence is TGTGCCATCAGTTTCATTACCGGGACTAGCAGTAATGAGCAGTTCTTC. Translated, it gives CAISFITGTSSNEQFF.

V and J are TRBV6-2 or TRBV6-3 and TRBJ1-1, with 7 bases fitting TRBD1. After removal of 4 bases from V and 7 bases from J, the junction contained 6 bases not matched to a gene. This CDR3 contains 13 residues. Germline CDR1 is MNHEY and CDR2 is SVGEGT. The CDR3 nucleotides read TGTGCCAGCAGTTGGAGGAGGGACAGTGAAGCTTTCTTT. It codes for CASSWRRDSEAFF.

CDR3 amino acids: CASSLAGWGGETQYF. In DNA, the CDR3 is TGCGCCAGCAGCTTGGCCGGCTGGGGGGGAGAGACCCAGTACTTC. The J gene is TRBJ2-5, the V gene TRBV5-1; 7 nucleotides agree with TRBD2. V lost 0 bases and J lost 4; bases outside the gene matches: 6. The length of the CDR3 is 15 residues. Germline V CDR1 and CDR2: SGHRS, YFSETQ.

For the CDR3, the DNA is TGTGCCAGCATCGACTTGAACACTGAAGCTTTCTTT. Amino acid sequence: CASIDLNTEAFF. V is TRBV6-5 and J is TRBJ1-1; D is unresolved. Trimming pared 7 bases from V and 0 bases from J, leaving 6 bases between. The CDR3 covers 12 residues. Germline CDR1 is MNHEY and CDR2 is SVGAGI.